Below, 14 T cell receptor beta chains from the same sample are listed, as sequenced in a study of T cells in Graves' hyperthyroidism and ophthalmopathy. What was amplified from RNA transcripts were TCR beta CDR3 regions. HTBI primers drove first-round RT-PCR of the TCR CDR3. In TCRdb, the multiplex PCR reads were re-called with MiXCR into one record per CDR3 protein. The top ten hold 15% to 20% of the sample, which has under 750,000 distinct CDR3 sequences, under 20% seen once. The sequenced sample was blood. Every receptor here comes from a woman between 45 and 60 years old with Graves' hyperthyroidism that later progressed to Graves' ophthalmopathy.

This clonotype was detected a few times. The rearrangement links TRBV7-9 to TRBJ1-6; D may be TRBD1 (5 bases). The CDR3 spans 13 residues. Germline CDR1 reads SEHNR; CDR2 reads FQNEAQ (reference sequence). Trimming took 11 bases from V and 7 from J, leaving 15 bases between them. CDR3 residues: CAGQGMENSPLHF. The CDR3 nucleotides read TGTGCCGGACAAGGGATGGAAAATTCACCCCTCCACTTT.

The table lists this clonotype with many counts. DNA of the CDR3: TGTGCCAGCAGTTTAGGACAGGTGTTCAATCAGCCCCAGCATTTT. Translated, it gives CASSLGQVFNQPQHF. The chain carries TRBV12-3 or TRBV12-4 and TRBJ1-5, with D possibly being TRBD1 (6 bases). V was clipped by 1 base and J by 3 bases, with 10 bases between them. This CDR3 is 15 amino acids long.

The chain couples TRBV20-1 to TRBJ2-5; 9 bases match TRBD2. V was pared by 0 bases and J by 2 bases, with 7 bases of the junction left unmatched. The CDR3 runs to 16 residues. From germline, CDR1 is DFQATT and CDR2 SNEGSKA (reference sequence). As DNA, the CDR3 is TGCAGTGCTAGAGATCCTAGCGGGGCCCGTCAAGAGACCCAGTACTTC. Translation gives CSARDPSGARQETQYF.

This rearrangement joins TRBV9 to TRBJ2-5; D is undetermined. The CDR3 covers 13 residues. Trimming removed 0 bases at V and 10 bases at J, with 13 bases between. Germline V CDR1 and CDR2: SGDLS, YYNGEE. CDR3 in DNA: TGTGCCAGCAGCGTAGAAGGAGCCGCCGGCCAGTACTTC. It is translated as CASSVEGAAGQYF.

This chain uses TRBV20-1 with TRBJ1-6; tentative D call: TRBD1 (5 bases). Germline-derived CDR1 and CDR2 are DFQATT and SNEGSKA (reference sequence). The CDR3 runs 18 residues. Trimming took 6 bases from V and 2 from J, leaving 23 bases between them. CDR3 residues: CSAISDQAGRTYNSPLHF. CDR3 nucleotides: TGCAGTGCCATCTCCGATCAGGCAGGGCGGACCTATAATTCACCCCTCCACTTT.

This clonotype was seen ten or more times. The rearrangement uses TRBV5-1 and TRBJ2-1; tentative D call: TRBD1 (6 bases). The CDR3 runs 14 residues. CDR1 SGHRS and CDR2 YFSETQ come from the germline V gene. V lost 4 bases and J 3 bases, leaving 11 bases between the germline ends. CDR3 protein: CASSVQGDYNEQFF. The CDR3 DNA is TGCGCCAGCAGCGTACAGGGTGACTACAATGAGCAGTTCTTC.

This clonotype occurred many times. The chain employs TRBV11-1 and TRBJ1-2, with 8 bases fitting TRBD1. The ends lost 5 bases at V and 3 bases at J; junction bases unmatched: 2. Germline assignment: CDR1 SGHAT and CDR2 FQDESV (reference sequence). This CDR3 is 13 amino acids long. The CDR3 region has the DNA TGTGCCAGCAGCCGGGACAGGTACTATGGCTACACCTTC. It encodes CASSRDRYYGYTF.

This clonotype was observed many times. The chain employs TRBV5-1 and TRBJ1-1; D uncertain. The ends were cut back, 1 base at V and 3 bases at J, with 7 bases in the middle. CDR1 is SGHRS, CDR2 YFSETQ, per germline. This CDR3 contains 13 residues. CDR3 sequence reads: CASSLNKDTEAFF. The CDR3 nucleotides are TGCGCCAGCAGCTTGAATAAGGACACTGAAGCTTTCTTT.

This clonotype was seen a few times. The chain recombines TRBV6-1 with TRBJ2-1; D is unresolved. V lost 7 bases and J 8 bases, leaving 15 bases between the germline ends. The CDR3 is made up of 13 amino acids. CDR1 and CDR2 (germline): MNHNS, SASEGT. The CDR3 DNA reads as TGTGCCAGCACCGCCTCTTTCAGCGATGAGCAGTTCTTC. The encoded protein is CASTASFSDEQFF.

As for this clonotype: This sequence may be a read error, since a much larger clone differs from it by one base. The chain has TRBV12-3 or TRBV12-4 and TRBJ1-4; D not certain. This CDR3 has 15 residues. The CDR3 here is CASSLGSTPNEKPFF. CDR3 bases: TGTGCCAGCAGTTTAGGGAGTACACCTAATGAAAAACCGTTTTTT.

This clonotype was counted a few times. The chain recombines TRBV15 with TRBJ1-1; 8 bases are a match to TRBD1. Per the germline V gene, CDR1 is LNHNV and CDR2 is YYDKDF (reference sequence). The CDR3 extends over 13 amino acids. Trimming took 3 bases from V and 5 from J; bases not matched to a gene: 2. The CDR3, as DNA: TGTGCCACCAGCAGTAACAGGGGGACTGAAGCTTTCTTT. Protein product: CATSSNRGTEAFF.

This clonotype was found many times. The genes are TRBV2 and TRBJ2-7; D is perhaps TRBD1 or TRBD2 (6 bases each). Germline CDR1 SNHLY, CDR2 FYNNEI. The V end lost 3 bases, the J end lost 2 bases, and 11 bases lay between the germline ends. CDR3 length: 14 amino acids. Here the CDR3 reads CASSDGGLTYEQYF. CDR3 nucleotide sequence: TGTGCCAGCAGTGACGGGGGCCTCACCTACGAGCAGTACTTC.

This clonotype was seen only a few times. The chain combines TRBV20-1 with TRBJ2-5; D possibly corresponds to TRBD1 (6 bases). Trimming left V 3 bases short and J 5 bases short, with 10 bases between. The CDR3 covers 12 residues. Germline V CDR1 and CDR2: DFQATT, SNEGSKA (reference sequence). The CDR3 coding sequence is TGCAGTGCTAGGGACAGTTCGGAGACCCAGTACTTC. Protein: CSARDSSETQYF.

The chain links TRBV27 to TRBJ2-3; D may be TRBD2 (6 bases). The V end lost 4 bases, the J end lost 5 bases, and 19 bases lay between the germline ends. Germline V gene data show CDR1 as MNHEY and CDR2 as SMNVEV (reference sequence). CDR3 length: 16 residues. This CDR3 reads CASSSLRGAAGDTQYF. Written as DNA, the CDR3 is TGTGCCAGCAGTTCCTTGCGGGGTGCCGCAGGAGATACGCAGTATTTT.